These 10 T cell receptor beta chains originate from one sample sequenced in a study of siplizumab effects on memory and regulatory T cells. The repertoire was sequenced with immunoSEQ multiplex PCR; TCRdb's copy has only in-frame clones and lacks some. The sample records about 100,000 clones, nearly 95% being singletons. The sequenced material came from non-Treg CD4+ T cells sorted from blood. Source of these receptors: a human donor in good health.

This clone has more than one count but fewer than ten. The chain uses TRBV7-2 and TRBJ1-5; D is unresolved. Trimming removed 4 bases from V and 3 bases from J, with 10 bases in between. The CDR3 spans 14 residues. The germline gives CDR1 SGHTA, CDR2 FQGNSA. For the CDR3, the DNA is TGTGCCAGCAGCTATGACGGAAACAATCAGCCCCAGCATTTT. Protein: CASSYDGNNQPQHF.

The chain carries TRBV30 and TRBJ1-2; possibly TRBD1 for D (6 bases). The CDR3 has 14 residues. Looked up from germline, CDR1 is GTSNPN and CDR2 is SVGIG (reference sequence). With 4 bases removed from V and 6 bases from J, the gap between germline ends came to 18 bases. CDR3: CAWNRGRFTDGYTF. The CDR3 DNA is TGTGCCTGGAATCGGGGGCGCTTTACGGATGGCTACACCTTC.

The V and J genes are TRBV30 and TRBJ1-2; 8 positions match TRBD1. With 1 base clipped from V and 1 base from J, the junction kept 5 bases outside the gene matches. The germline CDR1 and CDR2 sequences are GTSNPN and SVGIG (reference sequence). The CDR3 has 15 amino acids. The CDR3, as DNA: TGTGCCTGGAGTGGGGGGACAGGAGTTAACTATGGCTACACCTTC. Amino acid sequence: CAWSGGTGVNYGYTF.

In its sample, this clone was seen once. The chain joins TRBV7-2 to TRBJ2-6; tentatively, D is TRBD1 or TRBD2 (5 bases each). The V end lost 1 base, the J end lost 2 bases, and 6 bases lay between the germline ends. Germline V gene sequence: CDR1 SGHTA, CDR2 FQGNSA. The CDR3 covers 15 residues. The CDR3 DNA reads as TGTGCCAGCAGCTTAGGGGGACCTGGGGCCAACGTCCTGACTTTC. Protein: CASSLGGPGANVLTF.

The chain joins TRBV28 to TRBJ1-5; D gene uncertain. There are 13 residues in the CDR3. In germline, CDR1 is MDHEN, CDR2 SYDVKM. V lost 6 bases to trimming and J lost 0 bases, with 6 bases between them. In DNA form, the CDR3 reads TGTGCCAGCAGACTGAATAGCAATCAGCCCCAGCATTTT. Its protein product is CASRLNSNQPQHF. The complete variable domain, with remaining parts taken from reference TRBV28 and TRBJ1-5, reads DVKVTQSSRYLVKRTGEKVFLECVQDMDHENMFWYRQDPGLGLRLIYFSYDVKMKEKGDIPEGYSVSREKKERFSLILESASTNQTSMYLCASRLNSNQPQHFGDGTRLSIL.

The V call is TRBV11-3, the J call TRBJ2-1, with unresolved D. The V end lost 4 bases, the J end lost 6 bases, and 13 bases lay between the germline ends. CDR3 length equals 14 residues. From germline, CDR1 is SGHNT and CDR2 YENEEA. Here the CDR3 reads CASSSLGVSNEQFF. As DNA, the CDR3 is TGTGCCAGCAGCTCACTTGGGGTAAGCAATGAGCAGTTCTTC.

This clone was observed once. V usage is TRBV5-1 and J usage is TRBJ2-3; 10 bases line up with TRBD1. J was trimmed by 4 bases and V by 4 bases; bases with no gene match: 6. CDR3 length: 15 amino acids. CDR1 SGHRS and CDR2 YFSETQ come from the germline V gene. In nucleotides, the CDR3 is TGCGCCAGCAGCAGTGACAGGGGGCACCCAGATACGCAGTATTTT. Its protein product is CASSSDRGHPDTQYF.

This clone is a singleton in its sample. The chain carries TRBV7-9 and TRBJ1-2; D might be TRBD1 (6 bases). Germline V gives CDR1 SEHNR, CDR2 FQNEAQ (reference sequence). The CDR3 runs to 15 residues. The germline V and J ends were trimmed by 5 bases and 3 bases, with 16 bases remaining between them. This chain's CDR3 is CASSPPRGGYYGYTF. The DNA for the CDR3 is TGTGCCAGCAGCCCTCCTAGGGGGGGATACTATGGCTACACCTTC. The complete variable domain, with remaining parts taken from reference TRBV7-9 and TRBJ1-2, reads DTGVSQNPRHKITKRGQNVTFRCDPISEHNRLYWYRQTLGQGPEFLTYFQNEAQLEKSRLLSDRFSAERPKGSFSTLEIQRTEQGDSAMYLCASSPPRGGYYGYTFGSGTRLTVV.

The V call is TRBV4-1, the J call TRBJ1-4, with 9 positions matching TRBD1. J gave up 7 bases and V 2 bases, and 5 bases lay outside the gene matches. Germline CDR1 MGHRA, CDR2 YSYEKL. This CDR3 comprises 15 residues. The CDR3 nucleotides read TGCGCCAGCAGCCAATCGACAGGGGGTTTTGAAAAACTGTTTTTT. It encodes CASSQSTGGFEKLFF.

The chain has TRBV19 and TRBJ1-5; 8 bases line up with TRBD1. CDR1 LNHDA and CDR2 SQIVND come from the germline V gene (reference sequence). The CDR3 has 15 amino acids. Trimming took 4 bases from V and 2 from J; bases not matched to a gene: 4. The DNA for the CDR3 is TGTGCCAGTAGTAAACCGGGACAGGGCAATCAGCCCCAGCATTTT. As protein: CASSKPGQGNQPQHF. Full variable domain (rest looked up from reference TRBV19 and TRBJ1-5): DGGITQSPKYLFRKEGQNVTLSCEQNLNHDAMYWYRQDPGQGLRLIYYSQIVNDFQKGDIAEGYSVSREKKESFPLTVTSAQKNPTAFYLCASSKPGQGNQPQHFGDGTRLSIL.